This TCR beta chain was captured in a study of kidney transplant recipient with SARS-CoV-2 infection. In TCRdb, the reads were re-called with MiXCR into one record per CDR3 protein. Counted here are 250,000 or so distinct CDR3 sequences, more than 25% occurring once; the ten biggest clones make up less than 8.5%. This clonotype was found many times. The CDR3 has 15 amino acids. Germline-derived CDR1 and CDR2 are SGHTA and FQGNSA. Between the trimmed V and J ends, which lost 0 bases and 0 bases, there was a span of 9 bases. Sequencing used a blood sample, obtained at baseline and around day 120 from a kidney transplant recipient. The chain has TRBV7-2 and TRBJ2-7; D is unclear. The clonotype comes from a male patient aged 30 to 39 who had COVID-19 and was a kidney transplant recipient. Some T cells may be the graft donor's. CDR3 protein: CASSLAGSGSYEQYF. Written as DNA, the CDR3 is TGTGCCAGCAGCTTAGCAGGCTCAGGCTCCTACGAGCAGTACTTC.